Below are 14 T cell receptor beta chains sequenced from a single sample in a study of cytomegalovirus exposure and HLA in healthy donors. PCR employed 60 Vbeta and 13 Jbeta primers. Here immunoSEQ multiplex PCR was the method, and the copy in TCRdb shows in-frame clones only, minus some. The table has under 200,000 clones, around 80% seen once; the top ten hold approximately 1.8%. Sequencing input: PBMCs. These receptors were collected from a man aged 35-49 years in good health and CMV-seropositive.

This clone appeared a single time. V usage is TRBV30 and J usage is TRBJ1-2; 9 bases align to TRBD1. Germline CDR1 reads GTSNPN; CDR2 reads SVGIG (reference sequence). The CDR3 loop spans 17 amino acids. The V segment lost 3 bases and the J segment 2 bases; nucleotides outside the gene matches: 13. DNA of the CDR3: TGTGCCTGGAGGGGGGGACAGGGATCTTGGGGAAACTATGGCTACACCTTC. It translates to CAWRGGQGSWGNYGYTF. Supplemented by reference TRBV30 and TRBJ1-2, the full variable domain reads SQTIHQWPATLVQPVGSPLSLECTVEGTSNPNLYWYRQAAGRGLQLLFYSVGIGQISSEVPQNLSASRPQDRQFILSSKKLLLSDSGFYLCAWRGGQGSWGNYGYTFGSGTRLTVV.

This chain links TRBV19 with TRBJ2-1; D is ambiguous. This CDR3 is 16 amino acids long. The germline V and J ends were trimmed by 2 bases and 7 bases, with 18 bases remaining between them. Germline CDR1 LNHDA, CDR2 SQIVND (reference sequence). The CDR3 sequence is CASSIKEILYVNEQFF. CDR3 DNA: TGTGCCAGTAGTATAAAGGAGATTCTGTATGTGAATGAGCAGTTCTTC. Full variable domain (outside the CDR3, taken from reference TRBV19 and TRBJ2-1): DGGITQSPKYLFRKEGQNVTLSCEQNLNHDAMYWYRQDPGQGLRLIYYSQIVNDFQKGDIAEGYSVSREKKESFPLTVTSAQKNPTAFYLCASSIKEILYVNEQFFGPGTRLTVL.

Concerning this clone: Relative to the germline gene, one junction end is altered; a read error may explain this. The chain couples TRBV15 to TRBJ1-3, with 7 bases aligning to TRBD1. Germline CDR1 reads LNHNV; CDR2 reads YYDKDF (reference sequence). The CDR3 has 16 amino acids. DNA for the CDR3: TGTGCCGCCAGCCCCGACAGGGTGAGCCCTGGAAACACCATATATTTT. Translation gives CAASPDRVSPGNTIYF.

The chain couples TRBV5-8 to TRBJ1-5; 8 bases line up with TRBD1. Germline lookup yields CDR1 SGHTS and CDR2 YDEGEE. The CDR3 loop spans 17 amino acids. The junction had 14 bases not matched to a gene; V was cut back by 3 bases and J by 6 bases. CDR3 loop: CASSSDLDRDWSQPQHF. The CDR3 nucleotides read TGTGCCAGCAGCTCGGACCTGGACAGGGACTGGTCTCAGCCCCAGCATTTT.

This clone was observed once. The chain combines TRBV19 with TRBJ2-3, with TRBD2 matching over 8 bases. There are 18 residues in the CDR3. Germline V gene data show CDR1 as LNHDA and CDR2 as SQIVND (reference sequence). V shed 4 bases and J 4 bases; nucleotides not matched to a gene: 16. CDR3 in amino acids: CASSTPTFDSGKADTQYF. The CDR3 DNA reads as TGTGCCAGTAGTACCCCCACCTTCGATAGCGGGAAGGCAGATACGCAGTATTTT. Together with reference TRBV19 and TRBJ2-3, the CDR3 gives the full variable domain: DGGITQSPKYLFRKEGQNVTLSCEQNLNHDAMYWYRQDPGQGLRLIYYSQIVNDFQKGDIAEGYSVSREKKESFPLTVTSAQKNPTAFYLCASSTPTFDSGKADTQYFGPGTRLTVL.

The chain couples TRBV10-1 to TRBJ2-2; 9 bases match TRBD1. Germline values: CDR1 WNHNN, CDR2 SYGVQD (reference sequence). V dropped 4 bases and J dropped 6; count of bases not matched to a gene: 3. The CDR3 extends over 14 amino acids. CDR3 sequence: CASSVGTGSGELFF. The CDR3 nucleotides read TGCGCCAGCAGTGTGGGGACAGGGTCCGGGGAGCTGTTTTTT.

The chain links TRBV7-2 to TRBJ1-2, with 7 bases identical to TRBD1. Losses at the gene ends were 4 bases for V and 14 bases for J; bases not matched to a gene: 16. The CDR3 sequence is 14 residues long. From germline, CDR1 is SGHTA and CDR2 FQGNSA. CDR3 sequence (DNA): TGTGCCAGCAGCTCCCCCAGTTTCAAAACAGGGGTGACCTTC. The encoded protein is CASSSPSFKTGVTF.

The chain recombines TRBV7-9 with TRBJ1-6; D call uncertain. This CDR3 spans 13 amino acids. CDR1 and CDR2 from the germline V gene are SEHNR and FQNEAQ (reference sequence). Trimming shortened V by 0 bases and J by 8 bases, and 5 bases separated the two germline ends. This CDR3 is CASSLARDSPLHF. The CDR3 DNA reads TGTGCCAGCAGCTTAGCTCGCGATTCACCCCTCCACTTT.

This clone has just one count. The chain combines TRBV7-3 with TRBJ1-5; 10 nucleotides agree with TRBD1. Losses at the gene ends were 5 bases for V and 6 bases for J; bases not matched to a gene: 4. Germline V gene sequence: CDR1 SGHTA, CDR2 FQGTGA. This CDR3 has 14 amino acids. CDR3 nucleotides: TGTGCCAGCAGCCCCAGGGACAGGGGTCAGCCCCAGCATTTT. It yields the protein CASSPRDRGQPQHF.

The CDR3 DNA is TGCGCCAGCAGTGAGAACCAGGGGACTGAAGCTTTCTTT. Translation: CASSENQGTEAFF. The chain is built from TRBV10-2 and TRBJ1-1; D is perhaps TRBD1 (6 bases). V shed 2 bases and J shed 5 bases, with 9 bases lying between them. CDR1 and CDR2 from the germline V gene are WSHSY and SAAADI. The CDR3 is made up of 13 amino acids.

This chain connects TRBV6-5 to TRBJ2-5; D might be TRBD1 (6 bases). Looked up from germline, CDR1 is MNHEY and CDR2 is SVGAGI. The germline V and J ends were trimmed by 8 bases and 5 bases, with 9 bases remaining between them. This CDR3 contains 11 residues. CDR3 residues: CASSGAETQYF. The DNA for the CDR3 is TGTGCCAGCTCAGGGGCGGAGACCCAGTACTTC.

The chain joins TRBV6-5 to TRBJ1-1; no clear D gene. CDR1 and CDR2 from the germline V gene are MNHEY and SVGAGI. V lost 4 bases, J lost 0 bases, and 15 bases lay in between. This CDR3 is 16 amino acids long. The CDR3 sequence is CASSWTRGRLNTEAFF. The CDR3, as DNA: TGTGCCAGCAGTTGGACTCGCGGGCGGTTGAACACTGAAGCTTTCTTT.

The rearrangement links TRBV27 to TRBJ2-1, with 7 bases that match TRBD2. This CDR3 contains 16 residues. With 3 bases clipped from V and 4 bases from J, the junction kept 9 bases outside the gene matches. The germline V gene has CDR1 MNHEY and CDR2 SMNVEV (reference sequence). The CDR3 DNA reads TGTGCCAGCAGTTTCCCGAGCGGGAAGGCGTACAATGAGCAGTTCTTC. It translates to CASSFPSGKAYNEQFF.

The chain couples TRBV9 to TRBJ2-2; 9 bases agree with TRBD1. Losses at the gene ends were 4 bases for V and 3 bases for J; bases not matched to a gene: 7. This CDR3 is built from 16 residues. CDR1 is SGDLS and CDR2 is YYNGEE in the germline V gene. This CDR3 reads CASSPRQGVYTGELFF. CDR3 bases: TGTGCCAGCAGCCCCCGACAGGGGGTTTACACCGGGGAGCTGTTTTTT.